This entry is about one T cell receptor (beta chain). The antigen remains unidentified. The junction shows a germline mismatch at one end, possibly a read error. Germline lookup yields CDR1 SGHVS and CDR2 FQNEAQ. The CDR3 length is 15 residues. The data were taken from a study of T cell responses to AZD1222 COVID-19 vaccine. Study results and limitations: At study baseline, merely a handful of AZD1222 recipients were seropositive. Unmutated variant regions are reportedly the target of nearly half of TCRs that are spike-specific. Spike as a whole was targeted by vaccine-associated CD4 TCRs, dominant at 160-218 and 743-854. Donors, mostly white British, included more females; clonal diversity was possibly underestimated.

Libraries were prepared by immunoSEQ multiplex PCR; TCRdb keeps only in-frame clonotypes and omits some of them. The table records 140,000 or so clones, 70% to 90% of them present only once. This sequence joins TRBV7-8 and TRBJ2-2; D might be TRBD1 (5 bases). The TCR was taken from an adult in good health. The specimen was peripheral blood, collected on day 0 of AZD1222 vaccination. The DNA of the CDR3 is TGTGCCAGCGGCTTGATAAGGGGTCCCACCGGGGAGCTGTTTTTT. This encodes CASGLIRGPTGELFF.